This T cell receptor (beta chain) was sequenced during a study of control samples from healthy donors and cancer patients. This clone was observed once. Measured with immunoSEQ multiplex PCR; TCRdb has only the in-frame clones, and not every one. This table holds some 150,000 clones, about 89% found once. V shed 8 bases and J shed 4 bases, with 11 bases lying between them. The CDR3 runs to 13 residues. Germline-derived CDR1 and CDR2 are MDHEN and SYDVKM. This TCR was sampled from a man between 18 and 29 years old in good health. Input material: blood. This chain uses TRBV28 with TRBJ1-4, with D uncertain. The CDR3 loop is CASLDTDNEKLFF. CDR3 bases: TGTGCCAGCTTAGACACGGATAATGAAAAACTGTTTTTT.